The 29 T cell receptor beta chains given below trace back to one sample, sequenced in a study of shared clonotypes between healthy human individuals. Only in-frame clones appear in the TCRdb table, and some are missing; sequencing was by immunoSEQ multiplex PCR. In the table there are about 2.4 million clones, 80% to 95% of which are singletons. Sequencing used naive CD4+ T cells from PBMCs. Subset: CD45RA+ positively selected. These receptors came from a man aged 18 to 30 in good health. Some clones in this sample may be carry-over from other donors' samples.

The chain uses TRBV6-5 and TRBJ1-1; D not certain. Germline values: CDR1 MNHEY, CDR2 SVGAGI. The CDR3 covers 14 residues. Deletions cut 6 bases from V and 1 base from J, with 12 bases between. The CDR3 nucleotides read TGTGCCAGCAGGGGTTGGACGGGGAACACTGAAGCTTTCTTT. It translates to CASRGWTGNTEAFF.

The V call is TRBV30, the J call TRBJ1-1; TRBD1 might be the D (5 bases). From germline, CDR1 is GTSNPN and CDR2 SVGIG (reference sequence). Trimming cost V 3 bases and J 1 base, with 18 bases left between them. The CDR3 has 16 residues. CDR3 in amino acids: CAWSVGDFFRNTEAFF. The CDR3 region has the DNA TGTGCCTGGAGCGTGGGGGACTTCTTCCGGAACACTGAAGCTTTCTTT.

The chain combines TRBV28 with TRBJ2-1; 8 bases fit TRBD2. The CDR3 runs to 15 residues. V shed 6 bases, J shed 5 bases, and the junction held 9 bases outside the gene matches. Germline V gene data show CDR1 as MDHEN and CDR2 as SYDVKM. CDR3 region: CASSSPGLVNNEQFF. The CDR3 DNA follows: TGTGCCAGCAGCTCTCCGGGACTAGTGAACAATGAGCAGTTCTTC. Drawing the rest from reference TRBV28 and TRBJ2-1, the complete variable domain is DVKVTQSSRYLVKRTGEKVFLECVQDMDHENMFWYRQDPGLGLRLIYFSYDVKMKEKGDIPEGYSVSREKKERFSLILESASTNQTSMYLCASSSPGLVNNEQFFGPGTRLTVL.

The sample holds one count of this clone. This chain's CDR3 is CSARWQEKLFF. Here the CDR3 DNA reads TGCAGTGCTAGGTGGCAGGAAAAACTGTTTTTT. The rearrangement links TRBV20-1 to TRBJ1-4; D remains ambiguous. V was pared by 3 bases and J by 8 bases, with 7 bases between. The CDR3 runs 11 residues. CDR1 is DFQATT, CDR2 SNEGSKA, per germline (reference sequence).

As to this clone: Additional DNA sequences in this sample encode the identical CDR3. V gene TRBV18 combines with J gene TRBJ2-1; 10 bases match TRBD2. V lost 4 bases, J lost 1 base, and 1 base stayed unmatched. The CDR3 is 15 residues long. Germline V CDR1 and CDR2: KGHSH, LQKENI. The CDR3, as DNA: TGTGCCAGCTCACTACTAGCGGGGTCCTACAATGAGCAGTTCTTC. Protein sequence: CASSLLAGSYNEQFF.

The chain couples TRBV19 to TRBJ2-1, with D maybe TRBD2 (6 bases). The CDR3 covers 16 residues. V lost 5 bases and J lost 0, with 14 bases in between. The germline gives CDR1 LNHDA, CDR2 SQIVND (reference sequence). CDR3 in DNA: TGTGCCAGTAGTTGGGTTGGGCGGGGCTCCTACAATGAGCAGTTCTTC. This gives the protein CASSWVGRGSYNEQFF.

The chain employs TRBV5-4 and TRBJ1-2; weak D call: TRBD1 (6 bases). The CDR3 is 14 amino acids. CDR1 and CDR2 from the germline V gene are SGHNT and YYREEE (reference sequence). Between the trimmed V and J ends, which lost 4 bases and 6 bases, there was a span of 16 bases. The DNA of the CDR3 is TGTGCCAGCAGCGCCCCCACAGGGTATCATGGCTACACCTTC. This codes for CASSAPTGYHGYTF. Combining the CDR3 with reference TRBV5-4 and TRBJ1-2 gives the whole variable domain ETGVTQSPTHLIKTRGQQVTLRCSSQSGHNTVSWYQQALGQGPQFIFQYYREEENGRGNFPPRFSGLQFPNYSSELNVNALELDDSALYLCASSAPTGYHGYTFGSGTRLTVV.

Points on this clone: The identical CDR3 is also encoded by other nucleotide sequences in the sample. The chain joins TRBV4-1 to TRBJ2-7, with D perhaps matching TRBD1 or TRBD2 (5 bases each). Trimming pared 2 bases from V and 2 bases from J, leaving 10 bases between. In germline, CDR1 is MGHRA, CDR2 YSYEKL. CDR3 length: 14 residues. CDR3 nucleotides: TGCGCCAGCAGCCAACCGGGGACGCCCTACGAGCAGTACTTC. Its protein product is CASSQPGTPYEQYF.

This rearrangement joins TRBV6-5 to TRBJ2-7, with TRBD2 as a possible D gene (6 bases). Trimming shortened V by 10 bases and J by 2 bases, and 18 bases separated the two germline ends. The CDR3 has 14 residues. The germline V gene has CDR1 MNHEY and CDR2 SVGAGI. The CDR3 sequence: CATRRGAGAYEQYF. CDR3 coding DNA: TGTGCCACCCGGAGGGGTGCCGGGGCCTACGAGCAGTACTTC.

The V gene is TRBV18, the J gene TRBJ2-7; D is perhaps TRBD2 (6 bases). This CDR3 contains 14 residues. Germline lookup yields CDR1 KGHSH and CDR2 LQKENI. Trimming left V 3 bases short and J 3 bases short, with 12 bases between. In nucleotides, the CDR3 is TGTGCCAGCTCACCGTCCAGGCGGGGCTACGAGCAGTACTTC. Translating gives CASSPSRRGYEQYF.

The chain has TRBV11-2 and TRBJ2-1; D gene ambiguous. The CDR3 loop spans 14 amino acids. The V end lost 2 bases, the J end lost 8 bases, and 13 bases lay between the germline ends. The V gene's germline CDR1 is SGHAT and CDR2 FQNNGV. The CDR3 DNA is TGTGCCAGCAGCTTACGTGTTCCGATCGATGAGCAGTTCTTC. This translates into CASSLRVPIDEQFF.

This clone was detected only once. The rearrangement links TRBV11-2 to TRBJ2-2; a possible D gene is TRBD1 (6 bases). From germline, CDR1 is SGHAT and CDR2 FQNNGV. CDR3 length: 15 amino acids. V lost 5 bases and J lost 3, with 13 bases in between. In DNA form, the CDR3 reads TGTGCCAGCAGCGGGTGGGACATTTACACCGGGGAGCTGTTTTTT. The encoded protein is CASSGWDIYTGELFF. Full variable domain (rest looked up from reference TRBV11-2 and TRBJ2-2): EAGVAQSPRYKIIEKRQSVAFWCNPISGHATLYWYQQILGQGPKLLIQFQNNGVVDDSQLPKDRFSAERLKGVDSTLKIQPAKLEDSAVYLCASSGWDIYTGELFFGEGSRLTVL.

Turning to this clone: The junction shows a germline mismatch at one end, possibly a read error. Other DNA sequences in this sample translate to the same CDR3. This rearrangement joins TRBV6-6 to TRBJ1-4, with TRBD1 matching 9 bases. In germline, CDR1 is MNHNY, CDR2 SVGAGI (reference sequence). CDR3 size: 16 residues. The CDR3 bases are TGTGCCAGCAGTTACCGCACAGGGGGCATGGTAGAAAAACTATTTTTT. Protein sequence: CASSYRTGGMVEKLFF.

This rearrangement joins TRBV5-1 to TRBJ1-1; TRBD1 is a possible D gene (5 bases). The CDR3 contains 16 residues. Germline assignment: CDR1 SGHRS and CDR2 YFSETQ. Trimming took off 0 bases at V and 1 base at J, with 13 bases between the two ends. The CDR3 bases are TGCGCCAGCAGCTTGGCCCGGGACGGTCAGAACACTGAAGCTTTCTTT. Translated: CASSLARDGQNTEAFF. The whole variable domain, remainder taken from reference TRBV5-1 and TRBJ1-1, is KAGVTQTPRYLIKTRGQQVTLSCSPISGHRSVSWYQQTPGQGLQFLFEYFSETQRNKGNFPGRFSGRQFSNSRSEMNVSTLELGDSALYLCASSLARDGQNTEAFFGQGTRLTVV.

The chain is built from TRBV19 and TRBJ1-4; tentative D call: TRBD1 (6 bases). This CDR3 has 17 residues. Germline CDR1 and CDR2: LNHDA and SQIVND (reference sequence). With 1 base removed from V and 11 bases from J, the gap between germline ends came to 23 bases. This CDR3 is CASSIGAGPATGWKLFF. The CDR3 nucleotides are TGTGCCAGTAGTATAGGCGCTGGACCGGCCACAGGGTGGAAACTGTTTTTT.

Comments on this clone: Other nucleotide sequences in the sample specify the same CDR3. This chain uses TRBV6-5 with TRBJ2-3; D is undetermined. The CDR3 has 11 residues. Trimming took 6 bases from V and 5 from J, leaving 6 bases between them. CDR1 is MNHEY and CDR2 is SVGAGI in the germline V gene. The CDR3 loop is CASRLGDTQYF. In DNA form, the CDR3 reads TGTGCCAGCAGACTCGGAGATACGCAGTATTTT.

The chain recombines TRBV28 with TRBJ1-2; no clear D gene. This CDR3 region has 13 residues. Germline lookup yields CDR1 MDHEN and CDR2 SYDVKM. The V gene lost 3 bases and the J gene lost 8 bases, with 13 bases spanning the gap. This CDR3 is CASSFIDGEGYTF. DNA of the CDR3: TGTGCCAGCAGTTTCATCGATGGCGAAGGCTACACCTTC.

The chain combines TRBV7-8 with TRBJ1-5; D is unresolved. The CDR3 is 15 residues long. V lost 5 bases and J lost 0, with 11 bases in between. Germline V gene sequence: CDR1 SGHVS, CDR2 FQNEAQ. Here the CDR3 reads CASSMPAYSNQPQHF. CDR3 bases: TGTGCCAGCAGCATGCCAGCCTATAGCAATCAGCCCCAGCATTTT.

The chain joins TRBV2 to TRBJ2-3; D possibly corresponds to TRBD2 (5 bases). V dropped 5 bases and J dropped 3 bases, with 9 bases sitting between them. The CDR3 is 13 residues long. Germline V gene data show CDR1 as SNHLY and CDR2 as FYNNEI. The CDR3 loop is CASSIIATDTQYF. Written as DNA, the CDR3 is TGTGCCAGCAGTATAATAGCGACAGATACGCAGTATTTT.

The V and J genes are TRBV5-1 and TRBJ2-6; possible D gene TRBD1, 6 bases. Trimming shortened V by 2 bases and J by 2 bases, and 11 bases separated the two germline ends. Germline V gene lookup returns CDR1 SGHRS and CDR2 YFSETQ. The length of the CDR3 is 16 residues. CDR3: CASSFLTGAGANVLTF. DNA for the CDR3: TGCGCCAGCAGCTTCCTGACAGGCGCTGGGGCCAACGTCCTGACTTTC.

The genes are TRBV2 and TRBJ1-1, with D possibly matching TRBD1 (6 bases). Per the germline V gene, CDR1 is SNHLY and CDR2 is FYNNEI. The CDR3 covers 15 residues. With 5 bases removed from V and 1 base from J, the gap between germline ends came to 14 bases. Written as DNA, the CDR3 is TGTGCCAGCAGTCCTCAGGGGCAGGGGAACACTGAAGCTTTCTTT. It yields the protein CASSPQGQGNTEAFF.

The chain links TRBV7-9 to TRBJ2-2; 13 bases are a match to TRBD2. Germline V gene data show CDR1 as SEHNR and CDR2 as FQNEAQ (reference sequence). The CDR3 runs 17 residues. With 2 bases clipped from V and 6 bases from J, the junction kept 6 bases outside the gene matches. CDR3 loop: CASSLRRGLAGAGELFF. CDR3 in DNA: TGTGCCAGCAGCTTAAGACGAGGACTAGCGGGAGCCGGGGAGCTGTTTTTT.

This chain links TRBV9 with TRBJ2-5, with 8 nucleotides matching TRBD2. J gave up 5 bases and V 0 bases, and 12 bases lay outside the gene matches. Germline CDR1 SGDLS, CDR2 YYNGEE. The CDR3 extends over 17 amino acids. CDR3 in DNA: TGTGCCAGCAGCGTAGGAGTAGCGGGATTAGCGATGGAGACCCAGTACTTC. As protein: CASSVGVAGLAMETQYF.

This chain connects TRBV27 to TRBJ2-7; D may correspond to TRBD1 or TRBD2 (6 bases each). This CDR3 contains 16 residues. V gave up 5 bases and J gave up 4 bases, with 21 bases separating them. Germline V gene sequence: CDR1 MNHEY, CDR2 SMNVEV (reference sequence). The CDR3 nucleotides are TGTGCCAGCAGTCCCCGACTAGGGGGGCAGTTTTACGAGCAGTACTTC. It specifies CASSPRLGGQFYEQYF.

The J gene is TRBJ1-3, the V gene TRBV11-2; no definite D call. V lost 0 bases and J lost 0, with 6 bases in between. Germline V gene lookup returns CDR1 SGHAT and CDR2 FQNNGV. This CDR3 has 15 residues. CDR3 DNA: TGTGCCAGCAGCTTAGATCAACCCTCTGGAAACACCATATATTTT. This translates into CASSLDQPSGNTIYF.

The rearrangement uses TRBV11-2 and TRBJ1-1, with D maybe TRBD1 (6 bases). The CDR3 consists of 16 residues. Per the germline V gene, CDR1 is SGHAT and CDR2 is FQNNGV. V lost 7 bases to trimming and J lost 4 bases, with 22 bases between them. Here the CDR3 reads CASNAAGGRGSTEAFF. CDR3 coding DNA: TGTGCCAGCAACGCAGCGGGGGGCAGGGGTTCCACTGAAGCTTTCTTT.

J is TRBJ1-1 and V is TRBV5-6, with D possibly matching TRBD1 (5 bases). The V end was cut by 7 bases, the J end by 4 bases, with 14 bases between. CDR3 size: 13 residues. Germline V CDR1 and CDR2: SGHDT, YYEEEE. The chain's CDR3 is CASFYRFGTEAFF. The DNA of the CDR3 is TGTGCCAGCTTCTACAGGTTCGGCACTGAAGCTTTCTTT.

CDR3: CASSFRTGDTGELFF. CDR3 sequence (DNA): TGTGCCAGCAGCTTCCGGACAGGGGACACCGGGGAGCTGTTTTTT. The V gene is TRBV5-8, the J gene TRBJ2-2; 9 nucleotides align to TRBD1. Germline CDR1 reads SGHTS; CDR2 reads YDEGEE. The CDR3 covers 15 residues. V was pared by 2 bases and J by 3 bases, with 2 bases of the junction left unmatched.

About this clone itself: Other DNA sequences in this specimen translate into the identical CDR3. The CDR3 nucleotides are TGTGCCAGCAGCGTGGGCGGTTTCCAAGAGACCCAGTACTTC. Translated: CASSVGGFQETQYF. J is TRBJ2-5 and V is TRBV9; the D is unclear. Per the germline V gene, CDR1 is SGDLS and CDR2 is YYNGEE. There are 14 residues in the CDR3. Trimming shortened V by 2 bases and J by 1 base, and 9 bases separated the two germline ends.